The 25 T cell receptor beta chains presented below share a single source sample, sequenced in a study of chemoradiotherapy in HPV16-positive cancers. Sequenced by immunoSEQ multiplex PCR; TCRdb stores in-frame clones only, minus some. Of 25,000 to 35,000 clones in the sample, approximately 86% were seen once. The sample consisted of blood, taken from a patient who underwent chemoradiotherapy. These receptors all stem from a human donor with HPV-associated anogenital cancer.

This chain joins TRBV6-6 and TRBJ2-3; D may correspond to TRBD1 or TRBD2 (6 bases each). This CDR3 is built from 15 residues. V was trimmed by 8 bases and J by 4 bases, leaving 19 bases between them. Germline lookup yields CDR1 MNHNY and CDR2 SVGAGI (reference sequence). Here the CDR3 DNA reads TGTGCCAGCGCAATTGGGCCCGGGGGCGCAGATACGCAGTATTTT. Its protein product is CASAIGPGGADTQYF.

The genes are TRBV11-2 and TRBJ1-3, with TRBD1 matching over 8 bases. Trimming at V came to 4 bases and at J to 7 bases, leaving 0 bases not matched to a gene. The V gene's germline CDR1 is SGHAT and CDR2 FQNNGV. This CDR3 has 12 residues. Here the CDR3 reads CASSWDRNTIYF. In DNA form, the CDR3 reads TGTGCCAGCAGCTGGGACAGGAACACCATATATTTT.

The chain carries TRBV5-1 and TRBJ1-1; TRBD1 matches at 7 bases. V lost 4 bases to trimming and J lost 7 bases; unmatched junction nucleotides: 10. CDR3 length equals 14 residues. Germline lookup yields CDR1 SGHRS and CDR2 YFSETQ. CDR3 in DNA: TGCGCCAGCAGCCTCGTCCGGGACAGAGATGAAGCTTTCTTT. It yields the protein CASSLVRDRDEAFF.

The chain links TRBV14 to TRBJ2-3, with D perhaps matching TRBD1 (5 bases). V dropped 1 base and J dropped 4 bases, with 12 bases sitting between them. The CDR3 has 15 amino acids. Germline CDR1 and CDR2: SGHDN and FVKESK. CDR3 nucleotide sequence: TGTGCCAGCAGCCAAGTCCCTGGGGCGGCAGATACGCAGTATTTT. It yields the protein CASSQVPGAADTQYF.

This chain connects TRBV14 to TRBJ2-7, with D possibly matching TRBD2 (6 bases). The CDR3 extends over 18 amino acids. Trimming cost V 1 base and J 6 bases, with 25 bases left between them. Germline lookup yields CDR1 SGHDN and CDR2 FVKESK. CDR3 protein: CASSQVRGDVAAAGEQYF. The CDR3 coding sequence is TGTGCCAGCAGCCAAGTCCGCGGGGACGTGGCGGCGGCCGGCGAGCAGTACTTC.

V usage is TRBV5-1 and J usage is TRBJ2-1, with TRBD2 identical over 7 bases. The V segment lost 1 base and the J segment 4 bases; nucleotides outside the gene matches: 8. This CDR3 contains 16 residues. Germline V gene sequence: CDR1 SGHRS, CDR2 YFSETQ. Here the CDR3 reads CASSLSLAEVYNEQFF. The DNA of the CDR3 is TGCGCCAGCAGCTTGAGTCTAGCGGAGGTGTACAATGAGCAGTTCTTC.

The chain uses TRBV28 and TRBJ1-4, with no clear D. This CDR3 region has 16 residues. V was pared by 5 bases and J by 5 bases, with 18 bases between. The V gene's germline CDR1 is MDHEN and CDR2 SYDVKM. CDR3 sequence: CASSPLFAGENEKLFF. CDR3 bases: TGTGCCAGCAGTCCTCTATTTGCCGGGGAGAATGAAAAACTGTTTTTT.

CDR3 amino acids: CASSLKGKGNQPQHF. The CDR3 DNA reads as TGTGCCAGCAGCTTGAAGGGTAAGGGCAATCAGCCCCAGCATTTT. V and J are TRBV5-6 and TRBJ1-5; D is unresolved. V lost 1 base to trimming and J lost 2 bases, with 10 bases between them. CDR3 length: 15 amino acids. The germline gives CDR1 SGHDT, CDR2 YYEEEE.

The chain combines TRBV5-4 with TRBJ1-5, with 7 bases aligning to TRBD1. From germline, CDR1 is SGHNT and CDR2 YYREEE (reference sequence). V dropped 3 bases and J dropped 1; count of bases not matched to a gene: 7. This CDR3 is built from 16 residues. As DNA, the CDR3 is TGTGCCAGCAGCTCCGACAGGGATGGAAGCAATCAGCCCCAGCATTTT. Residues: CASSSDRDGSNQPQHF.

This chain connects TRBV29-1 to TRBJ2-7, with D uncertain. This CDR3 has 13 amino acids. Germline CDR1 reads SQVTM; CDR2 reads ANQGSEA. CDR3 in amino acids: CSGSMGSSYEQYF. CDR3 nucleotides: TGCAGTGGCTCAATGGGGTCGTCCTACGAGCAGTACTTC.

The chain employs TRBV7-9 and TRBJ1-1, with a possible D match to TRBD1 (5 bases). Per the germline V gene, CDR1 is SEHNR and CDR2 is FQNEAQ (reference sequence). The CDR3 is made up of 14 amino acids. Trimming removed 3 bases at V and 3 bases at J, with 11 bases between. CDR3 in amino acids: CASSFFPGDTEAFF. The CDR3 bases are TGTGCCAGCAGCTTTTTCCCGGGGGACACTGAAGCTTTCTTT.

The rearrangement joins TRBV4-3 to TRBJ1-1; D is uncertain. The CDR3 covers 15 residues. CDR1 and CDR2 (germline): LGHNA, YSLEER. Trimming left V 0 bases short and J 10 bases short, with 18 bases between. The CDR3 protein is CASSQDSGLITGAFF. CDR3 nucleotides: TGCGCCAGCAGCCAAGATAGCGGATTGATCACCGGAGCTTTCTTT.

The CDR3 reads CASSLRGQGTGELFF. The CDR3 nucleotides read TGTGCCAGCAGCTTACGTGGGCAGGGAACCGGGGAGCTGTTTTTT. This chain joins TRBV11-3 and TRBJ2-2, with a weak D call TRBD1 (5 bases). This CDR3 has 15 residues. Deletions cut 2 bases from V and 5 bases from J, with 12 bases between. Germline V lookup: CDR1 SGHNT, CDR2 YENEEA.

CDR3 sequence: CASSLVGSGANVLTF. CDR3 coding DNA: TGTGCCAGCAGCCTGGTGGGCTCTGGGGCCAACGTCCTGACTTTC. This chain connects TRBV7-8 to TRBJ2-6; D gene uncertain. CDR3 length: 15 amino acids. Trimming removed 5 bases from V and 0 bases from J, with 8 bases in between. Germline V gene lookup returns CDR1 SGHVS and CDR2 FQNEAQ.

The V call is TRBV6-5, the J call TRBJ1-1, with TRBD1 as a possible D gene (6 bases). Deletions cut 2 bases from V and 0 bases from J, with 13 bases between. CDR1 MNHEY and CDR2 SVGAGI come from the germline V gene. The length of the CDR3 is 16 residues. This CDR3 is CASSYAGGQLNTEAFF. The CDR3 nucleotides are TGTGCCAGCAGTTACGCGGGGGGACAATTGAACACTGAAGCTTTCTTT.

This clone was detected only once. This chain links TRBV9 with TRBJ1-5, with 7 positions matching TRBD1. This CDR3 region has 13 residues. Germline V gene data show CDR1 as SGDLS and CDR2 as YYNGEE. J was trimmed by 9 bases and V by 2 bases; bases with no gene match: 5. CDR3 sequence reads: CASSVTGDWPQHF. The CDR3 region has the DNA TGTGCCAGCAGCGTTACAGGGGACTGGCCCCAGCATTTT.

The CDR3 sequence is CASRRSGTGELFF. CDR3 bases: TGCGCCAGCCGGCGATCCGGCACCGGGGAGCTGTTTTTT. The chain recombines TRBV10-1 with TRBJ2-2, with D uncertain. Deletions cut 8 bases from V and 4 bases from J, with 11 bases between. CDR1 and CDR2 (germline): WNHNN, SYGVQD (reference sequence). CDR3 length: 13 amino acids.

The genes are TRBV11-2 and TRBJ2-1, with D unclear. The germline V gene has CDR1 SGHAT and CDR2 FQNNGV. V lost 0 bases and J 3 bases, leaving 9 bases between the germline ends. The CDR3 totals 15 residues. CDR3 sequence: CASSLEVTFYNEQFF. The DNA of the CDR3 is TGTGCCAGCAGCTTAGAGGTGACTTTCTACAATGAGCAGTTCTTC.

The V call is TRBV27, the J call TRBJ1-2, with D hard to call. Germline V gene data show CDR1 as MNHEY and CDR2 as SMNVEV (reference sequence). CDR3 length equals 15 residues. V was trimmed by 2 bases and J by 4 bases, leaving 14 bases between them. Here the CDR3 DNA reads TGTGCCAGCAGTTTAAGTTCTAACAGTTTCTATGGCTACACCTTC. Its translation: CASSLSSNSFYGYTF.

This chain joins TRBV6-5 and TRBJ2-7, with 8 bases matching TRBD1. The CDR3 has 13 residues. With V trimmed by 6 bases and J by 0 bases, 1 base remained unmatched. The germline V gene encodes CDR1 MNHEY and CDR2 SVGAGI. This CDR3 reads CASRGQDSYEQYF. The CDR3 region has the DNA TGTGCCAGCAGGGGACAGGACTCCTACGAGCAGTACTTC.

This sequence joins TRBV5-6 and TRBJ2-1; D unclear. Trimming removed 4 bases from V and 0 bases from J, with 5 bases in between. The CDR3 totals 13 residues. The germline CDR1 and CDR2 sequences are SGHDT and YYEEEE. The CDR3 protein is CASSADSYNEQFF. In DNA, the CDR3 is TGTGCCAGCAGCGCGGACTCCTACAATGAGCAGTTCTTC.

This clone was observed once. The V and J genes are TRBV7-2 and TRBJ2-7; 14 bases line up with TRBD2. Germline CDR1 and CDR2: SGHTA and FQGNSA. This CDR3 has 19 amino acids. V lost 4 bases and J lost 3; bases outside the gene matches: 14. The CDR3 DNA follows: TGTGCCAGCAGCTCGAGGACTAGCGGGGGGCCCTTATCCTTCTACGAGCAGTACTTC. Translation: CASSSRTSGGPLSFYEQYF.

This clone was detected only once. This chain connects TRBV9 to TRBJ1-4; the D gene is possibly TRBD1 (6 bases). Germline assignment: CDR1 SGDLS and CDR2 YYNGEE. The CDR3 is made up of 13 amino acids. Deletions cut 5 bases from V and 4 bases from J, with 9 bases between. The CDR3 spells CASRGQNNEKLFF. CDR3 bases: TGTGCCAGCAGAGGACAGAATAATGAAAAACTGTTTTTT.

The rearrangement joins TRBV4-2 to TRBJ2-1; no definite D call. V lost 1 base to trimming and J lost 5 bases, with 9 bases between them. This CDR3 is 14 amino acids long. Germline-derived CDR1 and CDR2 are LGHNA and YNFKEQ. Written as DNA, the CDR3 is TGTGCCAGCAGCCAAGTATCGCGGCACAATGAGCAGTTCTTC. This codes for CASSQVSRHNEQFF.

The chain uses TRBV5-1 and TRBJ2-7; D not certain. The V gene's germline CDR1 is SGHRS and CDR2 YFSETQ. This CDR3 is built from 13 residues. V dropped 0 bases and J dropped 4 bases, with 8 bases sitting between them. This chain's CDR3 is CASSLAVQYEQYF. CDR3 sequence (DNA): TGCGCCAGCAGCTTGGCTGTGCAGTACGAGCAGTACTTC.